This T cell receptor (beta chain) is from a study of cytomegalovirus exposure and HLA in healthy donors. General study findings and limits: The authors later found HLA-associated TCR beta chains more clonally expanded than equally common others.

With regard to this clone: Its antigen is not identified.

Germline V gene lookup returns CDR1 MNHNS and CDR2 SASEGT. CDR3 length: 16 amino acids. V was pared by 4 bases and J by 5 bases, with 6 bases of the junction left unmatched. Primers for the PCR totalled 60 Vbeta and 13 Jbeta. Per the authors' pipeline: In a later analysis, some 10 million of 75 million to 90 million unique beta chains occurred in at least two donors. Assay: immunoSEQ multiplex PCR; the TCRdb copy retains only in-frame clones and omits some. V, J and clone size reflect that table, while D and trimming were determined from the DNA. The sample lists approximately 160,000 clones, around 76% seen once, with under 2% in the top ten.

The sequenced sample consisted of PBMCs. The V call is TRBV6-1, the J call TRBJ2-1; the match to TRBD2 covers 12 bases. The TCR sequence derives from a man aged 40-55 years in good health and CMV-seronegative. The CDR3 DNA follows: TGTGCCAGCAGTGGCCGACTAGCGGGAGCCGACAATGAGCAGTTCTTC. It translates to CASSGRLAGADNEQFF.